One sample yielded the 20 T cell receptor beta chains listed below, sequenced in a study of a mutant IDH1 vaccine in newly diagnosed glioma. Libraries were prepared by immunoSEQ multiplex PCR; TCRdb keeps only in-frame clonotypes and omits some of them. The table records about 46,000 clones, 80% to 90% of them present only once. Time point meaning: baseline, week 1 (first vaccination visit). Stated treatment: pre-vaccination baseline after standard-of-care therapy. The sample here was PBMCs, taken from a glioma patient treated with radiotherapy, temozolomide or both. The source of these receptors is a man aged 35-49 years with glioma.

V and J are TRBV9 and TRBJ2-2, with 7 bases matching TRBD2. Germline assignment: CDR1 SGDLS and CDR2 YYNGEE. The CDR3 runs 15 residues. The trim removed 4 bases at V and 0 bases at J, leaving 3 bases unmatched. The CDR3 sequence is CASSPSGTNTGELFF. DNA of the CDR3: TGTGCCAGCAGCCCTAGCGGTACGAACACCGGGGAGCTGTTTTTT.

The rearrangement uses TRBV12-5 and TRBJ2-3; no firm D call. Trimming took 3 bases from V and 5 from J, leaving 6 bases between them. CDR1 is LGHNT, CDR2 FRNRAP, per germline. CDR3 length: 12 residues. The CDR3 region is CASGLGIDTQYF. In nucleotides, the CDR3 is TGTGCTAGTGGTTTAGGGATAGATACGCAGTATTTT.

This clone was detected only once. J is TRBJ2-5 and V is TRBV7-2; 10 nucleotides align to TRBD1. The trim removed 6 bases at V and 2 bases at J, leaving 9 bases unmatched. Germline CDR1 SGHTA, CDR2 FQGNSA. CDR3 size: 16 residues. The CDR3 protein is CASSSGTGAGQETQYF. As DNA, the CDR3 is TGTGCCAGCAGTTCGGGGACAGGGGCGGGGCAAGAGACCCAGTACTTC.

The chain combines TRBV4-3 with TRBJ2-1, with D possibly called TRBD1 or TRBD2 (5 bases each). The CDR3 totals 15 residues. Germline CDR1 and CDR2: LGHNA and YSLEER. V gave up 0 bases and J gave up 12 bases, with 18 bases separating them. CDR3 nucleotides: TGCGCCAGCAGCCAAGAGGCAAAGGAAGGGACCATGCAGTTCTTC. It encodes CASSQEAKEGTMQFF.

The chain employs TRBV9 and TRBJ2-1; 11 bases are a match to TRBD2. CDR3 length: 16 residues. After removal of 2 bases from V and 2 bases from J, the junction contained 3 bases not matched to a gene. Germline V lookup: CDR1 SGDLS, CDR2 YYNGEE. CDR3 amino acids: CASSVVSGRAYNEQFF. The CDR3 DNA is TGTGCCAGCAGCGTCGTTAGCGGGAGGGCCTACAATGAGCAGTTCTTC.

V usage is TRBV4-3 and J usage is TRBJ2-1; D ambiguous. Germline V gene lookup returns CDR1 LGHNA and CDR2 YSLEER. The CDR3 totals 12 residues. Between the trimmed V and J ends, which lost 4 bases and 7 bases, there was a span of 8 bases. CDR3 protein: CASSLQMNEQFF. For the CDR3, the DNA is TGCGCCAGCAGCCTTCAAATGAATGAGCAGTTCTTC.

The chain joins TRBV4-2 to TRBJ1-1, with unresolved D. Germline lookup yields CDR1 LGHNA and CDR2 YNFKEQ. This CDR3 region has 14 residues. With 0 bases removed from V and 1 base from J, the gap between germline ends came to 6 bases. This CDR3 reads CASSQERGNTEAFF. The CDR3, as DNA: TGTGCCAGCAGCCAAGAGCGGGGGAACACTGAAGCTTTCTTT.

The chain uses TRBV9 and TRBJ2-7; tentative D call: TRBD1 (7 bases). CDR3 size: 14 residues. CDR1 is SGDLS and CDR2 is YYNGEE in the germline V gene. Trimming took 3 bases from V and 2 from J, leaving 12 bases between them. The CDR3 DNA sequence: TGTGCCAGCAGCGGGGGGGACAGAACCTACGAGCAGTACTTC. It is translated as CASSGGDRTYEQYF. Complete variable domain (other parts from reference TRBV9 and TRBJ2-7): DSGVTQTPKHLITATGQRVTLRCSPRSGDLSVYWYQQSLDQGLQFLIQYYNGEERAKGNILERFSAQQFPDLHSELNLSSLELGDSALYFCASSGGDRTYEQYFGPGTRLTVT.

This chain connects TRBV7-9 to TRBJ1-1; TRBD1 is a possible D gene (5 bases). Germline V gives CDR1 SEHNR, CDR2 FQNEAQ (reference sequence). The ends were cut back, 0 bases at V and 4 bases at J, with 12 bases in the middle. The CDR3 sequence is 15 residues long. The CDR3 sequence is CASSLAAAGGTEAFF. The CDR3 DNA reads TGTGCCAGCAGCTTAGCAGCGGCCGGGGGCACTGAAGCTTTCTTT.

This clone was recorded only once. This chain links TRBV4-1 with TRBJ1-5, with D unresolved. Germline CDR1 reads MGHRA; CDR2 reads YSYEKL. V lost 1 base and J 4 bases, leaving 11 bases between the germline ends. The CDR3 runs to 15 residues. The CDR3 protein is CASSQGKLRNQPQHF. The CDR3 coding sequence is TGCGCCAGCAGCCAAGGGAAGTTAAGAAATCAGCCCCAGCATTTT.

The genes are TRBV7-2 and TRBJ2-3, with D tentatively TRBD1 or TRBD2 (5 bases each). Germline CDR1 SGHTA, CDR2 FQGNSA. The V end lost 2 bases, the J end lost 0 bases, and 9 bases lay between the germline ends. This CDR3 comprises 15 residues. The chain's CDR3 is CASSLRGPSTDTQYF. The CDR3 DNA sequence: TGTGCCAGCAGCTTACGGGGACCGAGCACAGATACGCAGTATTTT.

Of note for this clone: The limits of the CDR3 on the DNA are not certain, so only TCRdb's listed CDR3 is given. This chain links TRBV2 with TRBJ2-7. Germline CDR1 is SNHLY and CDR2 is FYNNEI. The CDR3 is 14 residues long, ends included. The CDR3: CASSFGAGTYEQYF.

This chain uses TRBV5-5 with TRBJ2-7; weak D call: TRBD1 (7 bases). The V gene lost 0 bases and the J gene lost 4 bases, with 11 bases spanning the gap. Germline-derived CDR1 and CDR2 are SGHKS and YYEKEE (reference sequence). There are 14 residues in the CDR3. This CDR3 is CASSLVSGGYEQYF. CDR3 sequence (DNA): TGTGCCAGCAGCTTGGTTTCAGGGGGGTACGAGCAGTACTTC.

The chain has TRBV18 and TRBJ1-5, with TRBD1 as a possible D gene (5 bases). CDR1 KGHSH and CDR2 LQKENI come from the germline V gene. Trimming pared 2 bases from V and 0 bases from J, leaving 11 bases between. This CDR3 is 16 amino acids long. CDR3 in DNA: TGTGCCAGCTCACCATTTGACAGAAATAGCAATCAGCCCCAGCATTTT. The encoded protein is CASSPFDRNSNQPQHF.

The chain joins TRBV5-4 to TRBJ2-1; 10 bases map to TRBD1. The ends lost 4 bases at V and 6 bases at J; junction bases unmatched: 7. The germline V gene has CDR1 SGHNT and CDR2 YYREEE (reference sequence). The CDR3 totals 15 residues. For the CDR3, the DNA is TGTGCCAGCAGCGCCGGGACAGGGGCTTTCAATGAGCAGTTCTTC. Its protein product is CASSAGTGAFNEQFF.

On this clone itself: No DNA is shown, since the ends of the CDR3 on it are uncertain; the CDR3 is the one TCRdb lists. CDR3 sequence reads: CASSKALWGTGIPYEQYF. J is TRBJ2-7 and V is TRBV21-1; TRBD1, the D gene given by the table, was not confirmed from the DNA. TRBV21-1 is an annotated pseudogene. With termini counted, the CDR3 has 18 amino acids.

V gene TRBV5-4 combines with J gene TRBJ2-5; perhaps D is TRBD1 or TRBD2 (5 bases each). Germline loops: CDR1 SGHNT, CDR2 YYREEE (reference sequence). There are 14 residues in the CDR3. V was clipped by 3 bases and J by 1 base, with 10 bases between them. The chain's CDR3 is CASSSRDGQETQYF. The DNA for the CDR3 is TGTGCCAGCAGCTCCAGGGACGGCCAAGAGACCCAGTACTTC. Variable domain in full (rest from reference TRBV5-4 and TRBJ2-5): ETGVTQSPTHLIKTRGQQVTLRCSSQSGHNTVSWYQQALGQGPQFIFQYYREEENGRGNFPPRFSGLQFPNYSSELNVNALELDDSALYLCASSSRDGQETQYFGPGTRLLVL.

In this sample, this clone turned up a few times. The chain is built from TRBV19 and TRBJ2-7, with 9 bases identical to TRBD1. From germline, CDR1 is LNHDA and CDR2 SQIVND (reference sequence). V trimming: 6 bases; J trimming: 1 base; junction bases outside the gene matches: 4. The CDR3 has 14 residues. CDR3 loop: CASRPGTGSYEQYF. The CDR3 DNA follows: TGTGCCAGTAGGCCCGGGACAGGGTCCTACGAGCAGTACTTC.

The chain has TRBV9 and TRBJ1-2, with D uncertain. The CDR3 covers 15 residues. CDR1 is SGDLS and CDR2 is YYNGEE in the germline V gene. Trimming removed 0 bases from V and 3 bases from J, with 12 bases in between. This CDR3 is CASSVDGRADYGYTF. CDR3 nucleotides: TGTGCCAGCAGCGTAGACGGGAGGGCGGACTATGGCTACACCTTC.

The rearrangement uses TRBV2 and TRBJ2-5; a possible D gene is TRBD1 (6 bases). The germline gives CDR1 SNHLY, CDR2 FYNNEI. Trimming cost V 7 bases and J 5 bases, with 14 bases left between them. This CDR3 is built from 13 residues. CDR3 bases: TGTGCCAGCAAGGGGAAAAGGGGGGAGACCCAGTACTTC. Encoded protein: CASKGKRGETQYF.